The 32 T cell receptor beta chains given below trace back to one sample, sequenced in a study of CD8 T cells in Susac syndrome. Random hexamers primed reverse transcription of about 0.5 to 1 ug RNA. TCRdb ran MiXCR on the immunoSEQ multiplex PCR reads and lists one entry per CDR3 protein. The table records approximately 87,000 distinct CDR3 sequences, 96% of them present only once. Sequences were obtained from CD8+ T cells from PBMCs. Receptors were obtained from a human donor with Susac syndrome.

V usage is TRBV7-9 and J usage is TRBJ2-1, with D perhaps being TRBD1 or TRBD2 (5 bases each). The CDR3 sequence is 16 residues long. V gave up 2 bases and J gave up 6 bases, with 17 bases separating them. Germline loops: CDR1 SEHNR, CDR2 FQNEAQ (reference sequence). The CDR3 reads CASSLIGAGEINEQFF. The CDR3 DNA reads as TGTGCCAGCAGCTTAATCGGGGCTGGGGAAATCAATGAGCAGTTCTTC.

This chain connects TRBV28 to TRBJ2-7; 10 bases align to TRBD1. Germline CDR1 is MDHEN and CDR2 is SYDVKM. V shed 5 bases and J 6 bases; nucleotides not matched to a gene: 4. CDR3 size: 13 residues. The CDR3 loop is CASSPTGGVEQYV. The CDR3 nucleotides read TGTGCCAGCAGTCCGACAGGGGGCGTCGAGCAGTACGTC.

The chain links TRBV29-1 to TRBJ1-2; no clear D gene. The length of the CDR3 is 12 residues. CDR1 is SQVTM, CDR2 ANQGSEA, per germline. V shed 0 bases and J shed 4 bases, with 6 bases lying between them. CDR3 loop: CSVEDGVYGYTF. The CDR3 DNA sequence: TGCAGCGTTGAAGACGGGGTCTATGGCTACACCTTC.

The rearrangement links TRBV9 to TRBJ2-1; D is unclear. This CDR3 comprises 10 residues. V was pared by 3 bases and J by 15 bases, with 10 bases between. The germline gives CDR1 SGDLS, CDR2 YYNGEE. The CDR3 here is CASSGDILFF. The CDR3 DNA is TGTGCCAGCAGCGGAGACATTCTGTTCTTC.

The chain is built from TRBV29-1 and TRBJ1-1, with D unclear. Trimming cost V 6 bases and J 6 bases, with 11 bases left between them. The CDR3 extends over 11 amino acids. In germline, CDR1 is SQVTM, CDR2 ANQGSEA. The CDR3 spells CSVTGSPEAFF. The DNA for the CDR3 is TGCAGCGTCACGGGGTCTCCTGAAGCTTTCTTT.

The chain combines TRBV9 with TRBJ1-2, with D unclear. Germline V gives CDR1 SGDLS, CDR2 YYNGEE. Trimming shortened V by 3 bases and J by 7 bases, and 16 bases separated the two germline ends. The CDR3 runs to 14 residues. This chain's CDR3 is CASSALVGEGGYTF. The CDR3 coding sequence is TGTGCCAGCAGCGCGTTGGTAGGAGAGGGTGGCTACACCTTC.

The chain links TRBV24-1 to TRBJ2-5, with 7 bases matching TRBD1. The CDR3 totals 15 residues. CDR1 and CDR2 from the germline V gene are KGHDR and SFDVKD. With V trimmed by 4 bases and J by 4 bases, 8 bases remained unmatched. CDR3 nucleotides: TGTGCCACCAGTGACCTGGGACAGAGCCCAGAGACCCAGTACTTC. It specifies CATSDLGQSPETQYF.

The chain combines TRBV12-3 or TRBV12-4 with TRBJ1-2, with TRBD1 as a possible D gene (5 bases). The CDR3 is 15 amino acids. V was cut by 2 bases and J by 3 bases, with 13 bases left in between. The CDR3 region has the DNA TGTGCCAGCAGTTTAAGCTCGGGACGCCACTATGGCTACACCTTC. Its translation is CASSLSSGRHYGYTF.

The CDR3 DNA sequence: TGCAGTGCTAGGGACAGTAGCAATCAGCCCCAGCATTTT. As protein: CSARDSSNQPQHF. This chain links TRBV20-1 with TRBJ1-5; a possible D gene is TRBD1 (6 bases). The CDR3 totals 13 residues. Trimming took off 3 bases at V and 0 bases at J, with 6 bases between the two ends. Looked up from germline, CDR1 is DFQATT and CDR2 is SNEGSKA (reference sequence).

The chain joins TRBV4-1 to TRBJ1-5; 8 bases align to TRBD1. This CDR3 spans 16 amino acids. Germline V gene data show CDR1 as MGHRA and CDR2 as YSYEKL. V dropped 0 bases and J dropped 7; count of bases not matched to a gene: 8. The CDR3 nucleotides read TGCGCCAGCAGCCAAGACGACAGGGGATGGTTACAGCCCCAGCATTTT. Protein: CASSQDDRGWLQPQHF.

V usage is TRBV29-1 and J usage is TRBJ2-2, with D possibly being TRBD1 (6 bases). The CDR3 totals 13 residues. Trimming removed 5 bases from V and 4 bases from J, with 11 bases in between. CDR1 SQVTM and CDR2 ANQGSEA come from the germline V gene. CDR3 protein: CSVWTVVTGELFF. The CDR3 DNA reads as TGCAGCGTTTGGACAGTCGTCACCGGGGAGCTGTTTTTT.

The chain combines TRBV20-1 with TRBJ1-5, with unresolved D. The CDR3 contains 13 residues. The germline V and J ends were trimmed by 0 bases and 7 bases, with 10 bases remaining between them. Per the germline V gene, CDR1 is DFQATT and CDR2 is SNEGSKA (reference sequence). The CDR3 protein is CSARDWGGQPQHF. CDR3 nucleotide sequence: TGCAGTGCTAGAGATTGGGGTGGGCAGCCCCAGCATTTT.

The CDR3 here is CASSRDRNSNQPQHF. The DNA of the CDR3 is TGTGCCAGTAGTAGGGACAGGAATAGCAATCAGCCCCAGCATTTT. V gene TRBV19 combines with J gene TRBJ1-5, with 8 bases identical to TRBD1. The length of the CDR3 is 15 residues. Trimming cost V 4 bases and J 0 bases; bases outside gene matches: 2. In germline, CDR1 is LNHDA, CDR2 SQIVND (reference sequence).

The chain joins TRBV12-3 or TRBV12-4 to TRBJ2-1, with 7 bases matching TRBD2. This CDR3 contains 13 residues. Trimming removed 7 bases from V and 8 bases from J; junction bases left unmatched: 8. CDR3 sequence (DNA): TGTGCCAGCACCCGGGACTACTCCGATGAGCAGTTCTTC. This sequence encodes CASTRDYSDEQFF.

The V call is TRBV7-9, the J call TRBJ2-7; the match to TRBD1 covers 9 bases. CDR1 is SEHNR, CDR2 FQNEAQ, per germline (reference sequence). The trim removed 4 bases at V and 3 bases at J, leaving 10 bases unmatched. The CDR3 sequence is 16 residues long. CDR3 sequence: CASSWETGGADYEQYF. CDR3 coding DNA: TGTGCCAGCAGCTGGGAAACAGGGGGCGCCGACTACGAGCAGTACTTC.

The chain combines TRBV14 with TRBJ2-3, with 11 bases aligning to TRBD2. This CDR3 comprises 16 residues. After removal of 4 bases from V and 5 bases from J, the junction contained 8 bases not matched to a gene. CDR1 is SGHDN and CDR2 is FVKESK in the germline V gene. CDR3 region: CASSPIETSGRDTQYF. The CDR3 DNA sequence: TGTGCCAGCAGCCCTATCGAAACTAGCGGGAGAGATACGCAGTATTTT.

The chain links TRBV5-6 to TRBJ2-7; unclear D gene. This CDR3 spans 13 amino acids. The V end was cut by 2 bases, the J end by 6 bases, with 12 bases between. Per the germline V gene, CDR1 is SGHDT and CDR2 is YYEEEE. The CDR3: CASSFPITGEQYV. The CDR3, as DNA: TGTGCCAGCAGCTTTCCTATTACGGGCGAGCAGTACGTC.

The rearrangement links TRBV9 to TRBJ2-1, with 10 positions matching TRBD2. The germline gives CDR1 SGDLS, CDR2 YYNGEE. CDR3 length: 13 amino acids. J gave up 9 bases and V 4 bases, and 4 bases lay outside the gene matches. The CDR3 DNA reads TGTGCCAGCAGCCGGGGACTAGCGAGTGAGCAGTTCTTC. The encoded protein is CASSRGLASEQFF.

V gene TRBV20-1 combines with J gene TRBJ2-3, with 11 bases that match TRBD1. This CDR3 is 16 amino acids long. Germline V lookup: CDR1 DFQATT, CDR2 SNEGSKA (reference sequence). V shed 5 bases, J shed 2 bases, and the junction held 9 bases outside the gene matches. The CDR3 nucleotides are TGCAGTGCTGTTGAAGGGGACAGGGGGAACACAGATACGCAGTATTTT. It translates to CSAVEGDRGNTDTQYF.

The chain is built from TRBV30 and TRBJ2-7; D is unresolved. Trimming shortened V by 5 bases and J by 3 bases, and 17 bases separated the two germline ends. CDR3 size: 14 residues. Germline V gene lookup returns CDR1 GTSNPN and CDR2 SVGIG (reference sequence). This CDR3 is CAWLRNSDGYEQYF. CDR3 nucleotide sequence: TGTGCCTGGTTACGGAATTCGGACGGCTACGAGCAGTACTTC.

The chain joins TRBV24-1 to TRBJ2-1; TRBD1 is a possible D gene (6 bases). V lost 9 bases and J lost 5, with 19 bases in between. CDR3 length: 15 amino acids. Germline CDR1 KGHDR, CDR2 SFDVKD. In nucleotides, the CDR3 is TGTGCCACCGGGGGCCAGTACAGACCTCACAATGAGCAGTTCTTC. Protein sequence: CATGGQYRPHNEQFF.

This chain connects TRBV6-2 or TRBV6-3 to TRBJ2-7; D gene unclear. Germline V gene data show CDR1 as MNHEY and CDR2 as SVGEGT. V lost 2 bases and J lost 6, with 20 bases in between. The CDR3 covers 16 residues. CDR3 protein: CASSYRRQPPVREQYV. CDR3 nucleotides: TGTGCCAGCAGTTACAGGCGGCAGCCACCCGTCCGCGAGCAGTACGTC.

The rearrangement uses TRBV21-1 and TRBJ2-2. TRBV21-1 is a listed pseudogene. CDR3 length: 10 amino acids. CDR3 coding DNA: TGTGCCACGCCTTCCGGGGAGCTGTTTTTT. This encodes CATPSGELFF.

The chain is built from TRBV9 and TRBJ2-7, with D perhaps TRBD2 (6 bases). CDR3 length: 16 residues. V was shortened by 3 bases and J by 2 bases, with 18 bases between the two germline ends. Germline values: CDR1 SGDLS, CDR2 YYNGEE. The CDR3 region is CASSEEGTGPPYEQYF. CDR3 DNA sequence: TGTGCCAGCAGCGAGGAGGGGACCGGGCCACCCTACGAGCAGTACTTC. Variable domain in full (rest from reference TRBV9 and TRBJ2-7): DSGVTQTPKHLITATGQRVTLRCSPRSGDLSVYWYQQSLDQGLQFLIQYYNGEERAKGNILERFSAQQFPDLHSELNLSSLELGDSALYFCASSEEGTGPPYEQYFGPGTRLTVT.

The chain couples TRBV20-1 to TRBJ2-7, with D perhaps matching TRBD1 (6 bases). Germline V gives CDR1 DFQATT, CDR2 SNEGSKA (reference sequence). Trimming shortened V by 4 bases and J by 3 bases, and 16 bases separated the two germline ends. CDR3 length equals 14 residues. DNA for the CDR3: TGCAGTGCTAATGACAGGTTTGGAGACTACGAGCAGTACTTC. Protein product: CSANDRFGDYEQYF.

The chain links TRBV4-3 to TRBJ1-6; unclear D gene. Looked up from germline, CDR1 is LGHNA and CDR2 is YSLEER. The CDR3 consists of 17 residues. Trimming cost V 2 bases and J 0 bases, with 11 bases left between them. CDR3 sequence (DNA): TGCGCCAGCAGCCAATATTCGGCGAGCTCCTATAATTCACCCCTCCACTTT. It encodes CASSQYSASSYNSPLHF.

This clonotype was found once. The chain uses TRBV7-9 and TRBJ2-7, with D unclear. Looked up from germline, CDR1 is SEHNR and CDR2 is FQNEAQ (reference sequence). CDR3 length: 12 amino acids. V was trimmed by 3 bases and J by 3 bases, leaving 6 bases between them. CDR3 loop: CASSFSGYEQYF. The CDR3 DNA reads as TGTGCCAGCAGCTTCTCCGGCTACGAGCAGTACTTC.

This sequence joins TRBV29-1 and TRBJ2-7, with D uncertain. The CDR3 has 15 residues. The germline V and J ends were trimmed by 4 bases and 0 bases, with 16 bases remaining between them. CDR1 is SQVTM and CDR2 is ANQGSEA in the germline V gene. CDR3 coding DNA: TGCAGCGTTGTAGTGGGCCTAGAAGGCTCCTACGAGCAGTACGTC. This translates into CSVVVGLEGSYEQYV.

V usage is TRBV25-1 and J usage is TRBJ1-4; TRBD1 aligns across 7 bases. Germline loops: CDR1 MGHDK, CDR2 SYGVNS. With V trimmed by 2 bases and J by 7 bases, 4 bases remained unmatched. CDR3 length: 14 amino acids. The CDR3 sequence is CASSERGRSEKLFF. Here the CDR3 DNA reads TGTGCCAGCAGTGAAAGGGGGCGAAGTGAAAAACTGTTTTTT.

The rearrangement links TRBV6-1 to TRBJ2-5, with 15 bases matching TRBD2. The CDR3 has 18 amino acids. Losses at the gene ends were 3 bases for V and 2 bases for J; bases not matched to a gene: 7. Germline assignment: CDR1 MNHNS and CDR2 SASEGT. This CDR3 reads CASSDRTSGRVRQETQYF. The CDR3 DNA reads as TGTGCCAGCAGTGACCGGACTAGCGGGAGGGTTCGTCAAGAGACCCAGTACTTC.

The chain uses TRBV29-1 and TRBJ2-7; 11 nucleotides line up with TRBD2. CDR3 length equals 16 residues. CDR1 is SQVTM, CDR2 ANQGSEA, per germline. Losses at the gene ends were 0 bases for V and 6 bases for J; bases not matched to a gene: 10. The CDR3 protein is CSVEDQASGRYTEQYF. The CDR3 DNA is TGCAGCGTTGAAGATCAAGCTAGCGGGAGGTACACCGAGCAGTACTTC.

The V gene is TRBV29-1, the J gene TRBJ2-7; perhaps TRBD1 as D (6 bases). V was clipped by 6 bases and J by 6 bases, with 15 bases between them. Germline loops: CDR1 SQVTM, CDR2 ANQGSEA. The CDR3 is made up of 12 amino acids. The CDR3, as DNA: TGCAGCGTCCCGGGACACCGTTGCGAGCAGTACGTC. Translated, it gives CSVPGHRCEQYV.